A single sample is the source of the 32 T cell receptor beta chains below, sequenced in a study of blood T cell repertoires in COVID-19. TCRdb's table, derived via immunoSEQ multiplex PCR, lists solely in-frame clones and lacks some. The sample includes over 200,000 clones, more than 65% of them seen just once. The sample comprised peripheral blood. The source of these receptors is a woman aged 80 or older with acute or convalescent COVID-19.

The rearrangement links TRBV28 to TRBJ2-7; D remains unclear. The CDR3 has 11 residues. V shed 10 bases and J shed 2 bases, with 9 bases lying between them. The V gene's germline CDR1 is MDHEN and CDR2 SYDVKM. DNA of the CDR3: TGTGCCACCTATTTAGCCTACGAGCAGTACTTC. Its translation: CATYLAYEQYF.

The gene calls are TRBV30 and TRBJ1-2; 8 bases match TRBD1. V shed 4 bases, J shed 13 bases, and the junction held 8 bases outside the gene matches. This CDR3 spans 11 amino acids. Germline V lookup: CDR1 GTSNPN, CDR2 SVGIG (reference sequence). DNA for the CDR3: TGTGCCTGGAACCAGGACAGGGAATTCACCTTC. Its protein product is CAWNQDREFTF.

The chain is built from TRBV19 and TRBJ1-5, with D perhaps matching TRBD1 (6 bases). Germline CDR1 and CDR2: LNHDA and SQIVND (reference sequence). This CDR3 contains 15 residues. V lost 6 bases to trimming and J lost 2 bases, with 14 bases between them. CDR3 DNA sequence: TGTGCCAGTAGGTTGGTAGGGGGAGGCAATCAGCCCCAGCATTTT. Encoded protein: CASRLVGGGNQPQHF.

The chain couples TRBV5-1 to TRBJ2-3, with D unresolved. Germline loops: CDR1 SGHRS, CDR2 YFSETQ. CDR3 length: 13 amino acids. Trimming shortened V by 0 bases and J by 1 base, and 3 bases separated the two germline ends. The CDR3 nucleotides read TGCGCCAGCAGCTTGGGCGGCACAGATACGCAGTATTTT. It yields the protein CASSLGGTDTQYF.

The rearrangement uses TRBV4-2 and TRBJ1-2, with D uncertain. Germline values: CDR1 LGHNA, CDR2 YNFKEQ. The CDR3 spans 12 residues. Trimming pared 2 bases from V and 3 bases from J, leaving 4 bases between. CDR3 region: CASSQSYYGYTF. CDR3 sequence (DNA): TGTGCCAGCAGCCAAAGCTACTATGGCTACACCTTC.

The chain carries TRBV27 and TRBJ1-4; D is uncertain. This CDR3 spans 13 amino acids. The V gene's germline CDR1 is MNHEY and CDR2 SMNVEV (reference sequence). The V end was cut by 7 bases, the J end by 0 bases, with 6 bases between. The CDR3: CASTGSTNEKLFF. The CDR3 nucleotides read TGTGCCAGCACAGGCTCAACTAATGAAAAACTGTTTTTT.

The chain carries TRBV5-6 and TRBJ1-6; weak D call: TRBD1 (6 bases). The CDR3 runs 14 residues. Between the trimmed V and J ends, which lost 0 bases and 10 bases, there was a span of 11 bases. Germline V gene data show CDR1 as SGHDT and CDR2 as YYEEEE. For the CDR3, the DNA is TGTGCCAGCAGCTTGGAGAGGGGGAACTCACCCCTCCACTTT. It yields the protein CASSLERGNSPLHF.

V and J are TRBV4-1 and TRBJ1-1; possible D gene TRBD1, 5 bases. Trimming pared 1 base from V and 4 bases from J, leaving 13 bases between. Germline V gene sequence: CDR1 MGHRA, CDR2 YSYEKL. The CDR3 runs to 15 residues. The CDR3 region has the DNA TGCGCCAGCAGCCAAGTGTCCCAGGGCAGCACTGAAGCTTTCTTT. It translates to CASSQVSQGSTEAFF.

This chain links TRBV5-1 with TRBJ2-7; D is unresolved. From germline, CDR1 is SGHRS and CDR2 YFSETQ. The CDR3 has 14 residues. The ends were cut back, 0 bases at V and 3 bases at J, with 10 bases in the middle. The CDR3 DNA reads TGCGCCAGCAGCTTGGTTCCCGGTAGCTACGAGCAGTACTTC. Encoded protein: CASSLVPGSYEQYF.

This clone was recorded only once. The chain carries TRBV18 and TRBJ1-5; a weak D match, TRBD1 (6 bases). The ends were cut back, 0 bases at V and 9 bases at J, with 18 bases in the middle. The CDR3 contains 16 residues. CDR1 and CDR2 (germline): KGHSH, LQKENI. The CDR3 DNA is TGTGCCAGCTCACCACCCGGTCAGGGGCCACCGAGGCCCCAGCATTTT. Protein: CASSPPGQGPPRPQHF.

The J gene is TRBJ2-1, the V gene TRBV7-8; the match to TRBD2 covers 12 bases. The germline V gene encodes CDR1 SGHVS and CDR2 FQNEAQ. The CDR3 extends over 17 amino acids. V was clipped by 5 bases and J by 7 bases; unmatched bases: 12. The CDR3 DNA follows: TGTGCCAGCAGCCTTCAACAAGGACTAGCGGGGACGAATGAGCAGTTCTTC. It translates to CASSLQQGLAGTNEQFF.

The chain couples TRBV7-3 to TRBJ2-2; TRBD2 might be the D (6 bases). V was pared by 2 bases and J by 1 base, with 11 bases between. The germline CDR1 and CDR2 sequences are SGHTA and FQGTGA. The CDR3 spans 16 residues. The CDR3 DNA sequence: TGTGCCAGCAGCTTAGGCGGGACGGTGAACACCGGGGAGCTGTTTTTT. The encoded protein is CASSLGGTVNTGELFF.

The V gene is TRBV19, the J gene TRBJ2-7; 9 bases align to TRBD1. Germline CDR1 and CDR2: LNHDA and SQIVND (reference sequence). The CDR3 covers 16 residues. V was clipped by 4 bases and J by 7 bases; unmatched bases: 14. CDR3 residues: CASSTTPGQGPGEQYF. The CDR3 DNA reads as TGTGCCAGTAGTACCACTCCGGGACAGGGACCGGGGGAGCAGTACTTC.

The gene calls are TRBV28 and TRBJ2-2; D is unresolved. The CDR3 length is 13 residues. Germline CDR1 reads MDHEN; CDR2 reads SYDVKM. Trimming took 0 bases from V and 5 from J, leaving 4 bases between them. CDR3 DNA: TGTGCCAGCAGTTTATGGCAGACCGGGGAGCTGTTTTTT. Translated: CASSLWQTGELFF. Supplemented by reference TRBV28 and TRBJ2-2, the full variable domain reads DVKVTQSSRYLVKRTGEKVFLECVQDMDHENMFWYRQDPGLGLRLIYFSYDVKMKEKGDIPEGYSVSREKKERFSLILESASTNQTSMYLCASSLWQTGELFFGEGSRLTVL.

The J gene is TRBJ2-3, the V gene TRBV19; tentative D call: TRBD1 (6 bases). The CDR3 is 14 residues long. V was shortened by 3 bases and J by 4 bases, with 11 bases between the two germline ends. Germline lookup yields CDR1 LNHDA and CDR2 SQIVND (reference sequence). CDR3 coding DNA: TGTGCCAGTAGTATTGTAGGGGGACCAGATACGCAGTATTTT. Translated, it gives CASSIVGGPDTQYF.

The genes are TRBV30 and TRBJ2-1; TRBD2 agrees at 9 bases. The ends lost 4 bases at V and 6 bases at J; junction bases unmatched: 10. The CDR3 consists of 15 residues. The germline V gene encodes CDR1 GTSNPN and CDR2 SVGIG (reference sequence). Here the CDR3 DNA reads TGTGCCTGGAACCCGGGACTAGCAGGAGGCAATGAGCAGTTCTTC. Its translation is CAWNPGLAGGNEQFF.

This chain links TRBV12-3 or TRBV12-4 with TRBJ1-5, with a tentative D call TRBD1 (5 bases). The V gene lost 5 bases and the J gene lost 7 bases, with 12 bases spanning the gap. This CDR3 contains 13 residues. The CDR3 is CASSLTVRQPQHF. In nucleotides, the CDR3 is TGTGCCAGCAGTCTGACAGTCCGACAGCCCCAGCATTTT.

The chain is built from TRBV6-1 and TRBJ1-2, with 11 bases identical to TRBD1. V shed 1 base, J shed 4 bases, and the junction held 8 bases outside the gene matches. The CDR3 has 17 amino acids. CDR1 and CDR2 (germline): MNHNS, SASEGT. Here the CDR3 reads CASSEGTGGVRGYGYTF. CDR3 coding DNA: TGTGCCAGCAGTGAAGGGACAGGGGGCGTACGAGGCTATGGCTACACCTTC.

The V call is TRBV7-9, the J call TRBJ1-1; D unclear. In germline, CDR1 is SEHNR, CDR2 FQNEAQ (reference sequence). This CDR3 comprises 14 residues. The ends were cut back, 2 bases at V and 3 bases at J, with 10 bases in the middle. CDR3 amino acids: CASSLFGRDTEAFF. The CDR3 nucleotides read TGTGCCAGCAGCTTATTTGGCCGGGACACTGAAGCTTTCTTT.

The chain couples TRBV6-4 to TRBJ1-6; D not resolved. Germline V gene data show CDR1 as MRHNA and CDR2 as SNTAGT. With 2 bases removed from V and 7 bases from J, the gap between germline ends came to 6 bases. The CDR3 extends over 13 amino acids. CDR3 sequence reads: CASSDRENSPLHF. CDR3 coding DNA: TGTGCCAGCAGTGACAGGGAGAATTCACCCCTCCACTTT.

Concerning this clone itself: At the DNA level, this CDR3 is encoded by other sequences in the same sample as well. The chain employs TRBV19 and TRBJ2-2; D unresolved. The CDR3 extends over 14 amino acids. CDR1 and CDR2 from the germline V gene are LNHDA and SQIVND (reference sequence). V dropped 1 base and J dropped 2 bases, with 5 bases sitting between them. Written as DNA, the CDR3 is TGTGCCAGTAGTATAGGAGGAAACACCGGGGAGCTGTTTTTT. It yields the protein CASSIGGNTGELFF.

Only one count was recorded for this clone. This chain joins TRBV6-5 and TRBJ1-1; D is perhaps TRBD1 (5 bases). Trimming shortened V by 2 bases and J by 4 bases, and 14 bases separated the two germline ends. Germline lookup yields CDR1 MNHEY and CDR2 SVGAGI. The CDR3 length is 15 residues. CDR3 sequence reads: CASSYGSGLRTEAFF. CDR3 bases: TGTGCCAGCAGTTACGGGTCAGGGTTACGCACTGAAGCTTTCTTT.

The rearrangement uses TRBV5-1 and TRBJ1-1; a possible D gene is TRBD1 (5 bases). There are 14 residues in the CDR3. V was clipped by 4 bases and J by 1 base, with 11 bases between them. CDR1 and CDR2 (germline): SGHRS, YFSETQ. The CDR3: CASSPTQGNTEAFF. The CDR3 region has the DNA TGCGCCAGCAGCCCCACTCAGGGGAACACTGAAGCTTTCTTT.

The chain combines TRBV10-2 with TRBJ2-7; 12 bases fit TRBD2. Germline assignment: CDR1 WSHSY and CDR2 SAAADI. The CDR3 runs 15 residues. Trimming took 5 bases from V and 4 from J; bases not matched to a gene: 6. The CDR3 region has the DNA TGCGCCAGCAGTTCTAGCGGGAGGGGAGGGTACGAGCAGTACTTC. Protein sequence: CASSSSGRGGYEQYF.

The chain combines TRBV12-3 or TRBV12-4 with TRBJ2-7, with TRBD1 matching 9 bases. Trimming at V came to 6 bases and at J to 5 bases, leaving 2 bases not matched to a gene. This CDR3 has 12 residues. The CDR3, as DNA: TGTGCCAGCAGGCGGACAGGGGACGAGCAGTACTTC. Amino acid sequence: CASRRTGDEQYF.

This chain links TRBV4-2 with TRBJ1-5; D remains unclear. CDR1 and CDR2 from the germline V gene are LGHNA and YNFKEQ. The CDR3 totals 16 residues. Trimming removed 0 bases from V and 7 bases from J, with 16 bases in between. CDR3 sequence: CASSQEIVGGRQPQHF. The CDR3 coding sequence is TGTGCCAGCAGCCAAGAGATCGTCGGAGGCAGGCAGCCCCAGCATTTT.

The V and J genes are TRBV4-2 and TRBJ1-4; D might be TRBD1 (5 bases). With 0 bases removed from V and 3 bases from J, the gap between germline ends came to 8 bases. From germline, CDR1 is LGHNA and CDR2 YNFKEQ. This CDR3 spans 15 amino acids. The CDR3 protein is CASSQDPGSNEKLFF. Here the CDR3 DNA reads TGTGCCAGCAGCCAAGATCCAGGGTCTAATGAAAAACTGTTTTTT.

The chain recombines TRBV23-1 with TRBJ1-4, with TRBD1 matching 8 bases. TRBV23-1 counts as an open reading frame of uncertain function. This CDR3 contains 16 residues. Germline trimming cut 4 bases from V and 2 bases from J; bases unmatched to any gene: 6. The CDR3 DNA sequence: TGCGCCAGCAGTCTGATAGGACAGGGCACTAATGAAAAACTGTTTTTT. Translated, it gives CASSLIGQGTNEKLFF.

This rearrangement joins TRBV27 to TRBJ1-4, with TRBD1 matching 9 bases. Trimming cost V 6 bases and J 4 bases; bases outside gene matches: 6. Germline V gene data show CDR1 as MNHEY and CDR2 as SMNVEV (reference sequence). This CDR3 comprises 15 residues. CDR3 sequence reads: CASRNPGQGNEKLFF. The CDR3 nucleotides are TGTGCCAGCAGGAACCCGGGACAGGGTAATGAAAAACTGTTTTTT.

At least ten counts were recorded for this clone. The chain combines TRBV7-6 with TRBJ1-1, with a possible D match to TRBD1 (5 bases). The length of the CDR3 is 14 residues. The ends were cut back, 6 bases at V and 7 bases at J, with 18 bases in the middle. Per the germline V gene, CDR1 is SGHVS and CDR2 is FNYEAQ. CDR3 DNA: TGTGCCAGCAGTCTAACGGGGGTGGGGGTTGAAGCTTTCTTT. It specifies CASSLTGVGVEAFF.

V is TRBV9 and J is TRBJ2-5; 10 bases are a match to TRBD2. Germline V gene lookup returns CDR1 SGDLS and CDR2 YYNGEE. The CDR3 sequence is 16 residues long. V dropped 3 bases and J dropped 1; count of bases not matched to a gene: 6. In nucleotides, the CDR3 is TGTGCCAGCAGCGAGCGACTAGCGGGCCCCCAAGAGACCCAGTACTTC. Amino acid sequence: CASSERLAGPQETQYF.

The J gene is TRBJ1-6, the V gene TRBV19; 9 bases agree with TRBD1. Germline V gives CDR1 LNHDA, CDR2 SQIVND (reference sequence). The J segment lost 6 bases and the V segment lost 5 bases, leaving 5 bases of the junction unmatched. The length of the CDR3 is 15 residues. This CDR3 is CASSRGQGINSPLHF. As DNA, the CDR3 is TGTGCCAGTAGTCGCGGACAGGGGATTAATTCACCCCTCCACTTT.